This TCR beta chain was identified during a study of regulatory T cells in long-lasting Graves disease. TCR beta libraries were built with iRepertoire HTBI primers and Arm-PCR of CDR3 regions. TCRdb reprocessed the multiplex PCR reads with MiXCR, giving one entry per CDR3 protein. The sample has over 350,000 distinct CDR3 sequences; 15% are singletons. Time point specified: newly diagnosed GD, antithyroid drugs for less than 3 months. There was RNA extracted from PBMCs, and the TCR library was made from it. As for this clonotype: A read error likely explains this, since a far larger clone differs by one base.

A further study also used this sample, focusing on T cells in Graves' hyperthyroidism and ophthalmopathy.

Here the sequenced sample was peripheral blood mononuclear cells (PBMCs), taken at new diagnosis, from a patient treated with antithyroid drugs. This receptor was obtained from a woman between 40 and 50 years old with Graves disease.

The DNA for the CDR3 is TGTGCCAGCAGCCGGTCAGGAGACCGCTACGAGCAGTACTTC. Its translation is CASSRSGDRYEQYF. The chain is built from TRBV9 and TRBJ2-7; D unresolved. There are 14 residues in the CDR3. With 4 bases removed from V and 3 bases from J, the gap between germline ends came to 14 bases. Per germline, CDR1 SGDLS and CDR2 YYNGEE.